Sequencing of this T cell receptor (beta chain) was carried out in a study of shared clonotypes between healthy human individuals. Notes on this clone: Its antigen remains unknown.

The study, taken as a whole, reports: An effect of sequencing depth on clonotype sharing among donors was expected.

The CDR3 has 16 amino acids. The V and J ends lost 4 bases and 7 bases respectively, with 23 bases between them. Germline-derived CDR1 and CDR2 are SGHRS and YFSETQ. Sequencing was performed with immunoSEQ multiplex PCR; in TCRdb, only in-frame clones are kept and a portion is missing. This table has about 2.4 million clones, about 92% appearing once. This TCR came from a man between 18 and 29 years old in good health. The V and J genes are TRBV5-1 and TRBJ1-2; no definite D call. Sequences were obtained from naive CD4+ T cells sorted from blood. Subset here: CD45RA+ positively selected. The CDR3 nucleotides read TGCGCCAGCAGCCTTGAGATGGCGACCCGGGCTGGTGGCTACACCTTC. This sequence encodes CASSLEMATRAGGYTF. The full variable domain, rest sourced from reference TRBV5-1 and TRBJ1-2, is KAGVTQTPRYLIKTRGQQVTLSCSPISGHRSVSWYQQTPGQGLQFLFEYFSETQRNKGNFPGRFSGRQFSNSRSEMNVSTLELGDSALYLCASSLEMATRAGGYTFGSGTRLTVV.